The source of this TCR beta chain is a study of T cells in Graves' hyperthyroidism and ophthalmopathy. It was considered stable Graves' hyperthyroidism when ophthalmopathy did not progress within 18 months. It was RNA transcripts that yielded the amplified TCR beta CDR3 regions. During a first-round RT-PCR of the TCR CDR3, the HTBI primer set was used. TCRdb recomputed calls from the multiplex PCR reads with MiXCR, one row per CDR3 protein. The data contain about 98,000 distinct CDR3 sequences, about 40% of them singletons. There are 16 residues in the CDR3. Germline-derived CDR1 and CDR2 are DFQATT and SNEGSKA (reference sequence). The ends were cut back, 6 bases at V and 2 bases at J, with 17 bases in the middle.

The source of this sequence is a woman in her twenties or thirties with Graves' hyperthyroidism. This chain connects TRBV20-1 to TRBJ1-6; no definite D call. Sequencing was done on a sample of peripheral blood or thyroid tissue (not recorded which). CDR3 nucleotides: TGCAGTGCAACAAAGGCCACGAGCCCCTATAATTCACCCCTCCACTTT. It translates to CSATKATSPYNSPLHF.